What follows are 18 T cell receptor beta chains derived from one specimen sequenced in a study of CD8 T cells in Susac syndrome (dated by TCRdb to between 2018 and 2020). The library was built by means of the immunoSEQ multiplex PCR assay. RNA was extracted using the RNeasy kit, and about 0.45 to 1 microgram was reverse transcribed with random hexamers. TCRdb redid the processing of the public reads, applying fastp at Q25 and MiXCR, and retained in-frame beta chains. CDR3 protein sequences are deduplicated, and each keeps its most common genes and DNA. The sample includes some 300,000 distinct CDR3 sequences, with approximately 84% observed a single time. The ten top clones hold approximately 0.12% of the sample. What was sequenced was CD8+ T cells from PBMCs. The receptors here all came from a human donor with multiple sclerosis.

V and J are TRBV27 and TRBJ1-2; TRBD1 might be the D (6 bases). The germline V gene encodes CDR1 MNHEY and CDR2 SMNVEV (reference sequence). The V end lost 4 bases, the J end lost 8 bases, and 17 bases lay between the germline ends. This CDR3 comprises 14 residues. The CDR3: CASSSDYRVRGYTF. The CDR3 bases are TGTGCCAGCAGTTCCGACTACAGGGTACGGGGCTACACCTTC.

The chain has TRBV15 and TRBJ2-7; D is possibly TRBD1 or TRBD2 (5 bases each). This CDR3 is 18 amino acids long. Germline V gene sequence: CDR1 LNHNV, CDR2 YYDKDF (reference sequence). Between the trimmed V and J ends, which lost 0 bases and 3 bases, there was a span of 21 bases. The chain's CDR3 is CATSRDKTGRGSGYEQYF. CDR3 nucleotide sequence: TGTGCCACCAGCAGAGATAAAACAGGCCGGGGTTCCGGCTACGAGCAGTACTTC.

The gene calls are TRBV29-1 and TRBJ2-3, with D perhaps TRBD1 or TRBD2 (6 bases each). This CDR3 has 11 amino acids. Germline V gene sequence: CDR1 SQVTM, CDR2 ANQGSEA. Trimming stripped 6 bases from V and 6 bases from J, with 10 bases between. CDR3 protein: CSVWGADTQYF. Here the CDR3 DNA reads TGCAGCGTATGGGGGGCTGATACGCAGTATTTT.

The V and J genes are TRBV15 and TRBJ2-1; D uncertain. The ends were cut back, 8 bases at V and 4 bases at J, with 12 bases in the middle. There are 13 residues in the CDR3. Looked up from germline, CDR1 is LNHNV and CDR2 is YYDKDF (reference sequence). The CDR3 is CATGKLEYNEQFF. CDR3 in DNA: TGTGCCACCGGAAAGCTAGAATACAATGAGCAGTTCTTC.

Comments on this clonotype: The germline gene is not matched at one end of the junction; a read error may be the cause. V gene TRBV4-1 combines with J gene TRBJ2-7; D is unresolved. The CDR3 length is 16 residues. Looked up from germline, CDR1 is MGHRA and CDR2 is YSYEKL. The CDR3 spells CASGQEFERRSYEQYF. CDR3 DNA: TGCGCCAGCGGCCAAGAGTTTGAGCGACGGTCCTACGAGCAGTACTTC.

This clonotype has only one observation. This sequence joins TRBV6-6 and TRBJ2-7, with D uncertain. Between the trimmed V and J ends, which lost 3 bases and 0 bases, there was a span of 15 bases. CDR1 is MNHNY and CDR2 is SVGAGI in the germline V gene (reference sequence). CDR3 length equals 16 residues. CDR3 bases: TGTGCCAGCAGTTATCTGCCCCAGGAGCCCTCCTACGAGCAGTACTTC. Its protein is CASSYLPQEPSYEQYF.

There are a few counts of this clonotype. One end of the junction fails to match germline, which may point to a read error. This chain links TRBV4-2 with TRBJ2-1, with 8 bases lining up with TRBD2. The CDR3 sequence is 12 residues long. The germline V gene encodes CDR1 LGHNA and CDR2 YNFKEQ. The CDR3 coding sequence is TGTGCCAGCAGTCAAGCGGGAGTTGAGCAGTTCTTC. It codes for CASSQAGVEQFF.

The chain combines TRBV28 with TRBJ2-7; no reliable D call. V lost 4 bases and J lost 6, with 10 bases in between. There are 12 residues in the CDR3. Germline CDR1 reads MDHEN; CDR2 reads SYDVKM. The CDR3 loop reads CASSSPTIEQYF. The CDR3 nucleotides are TGTGCCAGCAGTTCCCCCACCATCGAGCAGTACTTC. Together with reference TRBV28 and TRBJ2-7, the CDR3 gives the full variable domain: DVKVTQSSRYLVKRTGEKVFLECVQDMDHENMFWYRQDPGLGLRLIYFSYDVKMKEKGDIPEGYSVSREKKERFSLILESASTNQTSMYLCASSSPTIEQYFGPGTRLTVT.

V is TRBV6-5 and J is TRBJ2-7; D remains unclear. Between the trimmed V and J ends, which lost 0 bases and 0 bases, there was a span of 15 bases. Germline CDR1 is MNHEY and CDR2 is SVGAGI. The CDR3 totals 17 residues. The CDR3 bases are TGTGCCAGCAGTTACTCGAAAGGTGGGATTCTCTCCTACGAGCAGTACTTC. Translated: CASSYSKGGILSYEQYF.

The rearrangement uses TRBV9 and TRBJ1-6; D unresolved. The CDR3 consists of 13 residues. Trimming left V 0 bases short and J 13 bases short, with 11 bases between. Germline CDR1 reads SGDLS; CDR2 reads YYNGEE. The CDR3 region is CASSVGLADPLHF. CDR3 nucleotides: TGTGCCAGCAGCGTAGGACTGGCGGATCCCCTCCACTTT.

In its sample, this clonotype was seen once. This CDR3 reads CASSRWGPSTDTQYF. CDR3 nucleotide sequence: TGTGCCAGTTCGAGGTGGGGGCCAAGCACAGATACGCAGTATTTT. The rearrangement links TRBV6-6 to TRBJ2-3, with D tentatively TRBD1 (6 bases). This CDR3 is 15 amino acids long. Germline assignment: CDR1 MNHNY and CDR2 SVGAGI (reference sequence). Trimming removed 9 bases at V and 0 bases at J, with 16 bases between.

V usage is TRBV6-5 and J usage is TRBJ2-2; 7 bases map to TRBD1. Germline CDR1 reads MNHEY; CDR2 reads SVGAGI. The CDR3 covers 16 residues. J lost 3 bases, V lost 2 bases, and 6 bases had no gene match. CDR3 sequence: CASSYRRTGYTGELFF. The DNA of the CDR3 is TGTGCCAGCAGTTACCGCCGGACAGGTTACACCGGGGAGCTGTTTTTT.

In DNA form, the CDR3 reads TGTGCCAGCAGTACCTCTAGTGCGTCGCCGCAGTATTTT. It yields the protein CASSTSSASPQYF. The genes are TRBV27 and TRBJ2-3; D ambiguous. V was clipped by 5 bases and J by 10 bases, with 16 bases between them. Per the germline V gene, CDR1 is MNHEY and CDR2 is SMNVEV (reference sequence). The CDR3 runs to 13 residues.

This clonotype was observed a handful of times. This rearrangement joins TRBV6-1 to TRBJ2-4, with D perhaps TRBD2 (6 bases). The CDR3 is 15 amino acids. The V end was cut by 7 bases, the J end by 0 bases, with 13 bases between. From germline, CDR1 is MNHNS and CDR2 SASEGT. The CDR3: CASTPGELAKNIQYF. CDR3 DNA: TGTGCCAGCACCCCGGGGGAGCTAGCCAAAAACATTCAGTACTTC.

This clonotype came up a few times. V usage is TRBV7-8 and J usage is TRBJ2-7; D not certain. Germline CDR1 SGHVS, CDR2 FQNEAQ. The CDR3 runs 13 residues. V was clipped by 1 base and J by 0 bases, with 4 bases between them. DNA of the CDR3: TGTGCCAGCAGCTTAGAGACCTCCTACGAGCAGTACTTC. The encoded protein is CASSLETSYEQYF.

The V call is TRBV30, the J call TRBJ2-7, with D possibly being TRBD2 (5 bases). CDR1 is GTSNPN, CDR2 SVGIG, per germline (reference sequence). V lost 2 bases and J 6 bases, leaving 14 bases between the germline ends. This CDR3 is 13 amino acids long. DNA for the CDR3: TGTGCCTGGAGTTTTAATAGCGAATCCGAGCAGTACTTC. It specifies CAWSFNSESEQYF.

This CDR3 is CSAKRNYGYTF. CDR3 DNA sequence: TGCAGTGCTAAACGGAACTATGGCTACACCTTC. V is TRBV20-1 and J is TRBJ1-2; the D is unclear. The germline V and J ends were trimmed by 4 bases and 2 bases, with 5 bases remaining between them. CDR3 length equals 11 residues. Germline V CDR1 and CDR2: DFQATT, SNEGSKA (reference sequence).

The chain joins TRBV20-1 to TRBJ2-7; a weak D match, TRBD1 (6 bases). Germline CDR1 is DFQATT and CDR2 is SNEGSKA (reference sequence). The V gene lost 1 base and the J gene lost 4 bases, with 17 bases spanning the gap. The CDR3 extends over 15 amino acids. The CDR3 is CSARAPQGIRYEQYF. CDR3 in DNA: TGCAGTGCTAGAGCCCCACAGGGAATTCGATACGAGCAGTACTTC.